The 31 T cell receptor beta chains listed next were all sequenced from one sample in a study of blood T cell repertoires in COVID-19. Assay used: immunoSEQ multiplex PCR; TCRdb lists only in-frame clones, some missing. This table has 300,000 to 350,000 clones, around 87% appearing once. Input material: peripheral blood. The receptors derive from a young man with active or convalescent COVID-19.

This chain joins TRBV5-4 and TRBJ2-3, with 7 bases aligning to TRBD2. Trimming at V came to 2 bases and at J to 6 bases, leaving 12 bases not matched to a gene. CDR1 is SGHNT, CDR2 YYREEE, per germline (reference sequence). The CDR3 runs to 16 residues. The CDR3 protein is CASSFEPTMRGDTQYF. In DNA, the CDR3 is TGTGCCAGCAGCTTCGAACCGACTATGCGGGGGGATACGCAGTATTTT.

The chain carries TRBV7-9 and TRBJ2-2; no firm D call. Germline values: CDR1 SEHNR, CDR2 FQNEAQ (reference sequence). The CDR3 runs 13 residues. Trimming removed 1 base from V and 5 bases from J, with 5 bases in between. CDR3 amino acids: CASSLGGTGELFF. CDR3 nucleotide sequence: TGTGCCAGCAGCTTAGGAGGAACCGGGGAGCTGTTTTTT.

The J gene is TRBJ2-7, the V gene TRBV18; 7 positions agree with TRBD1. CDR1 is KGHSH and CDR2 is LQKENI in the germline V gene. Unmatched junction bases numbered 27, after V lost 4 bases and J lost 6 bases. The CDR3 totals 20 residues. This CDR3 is CASSLLRSTGTTPSPSEQYF. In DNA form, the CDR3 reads TGTGCCAGCTCACTCCTGCGATCGACAGGGACAACCCCGAGCCCGAGCGAGCAGTACTTC. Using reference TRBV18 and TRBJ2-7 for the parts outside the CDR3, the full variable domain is NAGVMQNPRHLVRRRGQEARLRCSPMKGHSHVYWYRQLPEEGLKFMVYLQKENIIDESGMPKERFSAEFPKEGPSILRIQQVVRGDSAAYFCASSLLRSTGTTPSPSEQYFGPGTRLTVT.

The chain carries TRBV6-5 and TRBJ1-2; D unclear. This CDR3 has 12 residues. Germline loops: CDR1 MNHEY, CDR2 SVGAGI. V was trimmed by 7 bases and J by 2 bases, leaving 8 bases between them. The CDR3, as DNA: TGTGCCAGCATGAGGGCCAACTATGGCTACACCTTC. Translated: CASMRANYGYTF.

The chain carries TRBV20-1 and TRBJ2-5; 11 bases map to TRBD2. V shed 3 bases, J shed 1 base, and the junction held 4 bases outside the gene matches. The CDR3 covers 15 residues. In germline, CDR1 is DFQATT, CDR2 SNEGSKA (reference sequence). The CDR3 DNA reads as TGCAGTGCTAGTCTAGCGGGGGGACCCCAAGAGACCCAGTACTTC. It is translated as CSASLAGGPQETQYF.

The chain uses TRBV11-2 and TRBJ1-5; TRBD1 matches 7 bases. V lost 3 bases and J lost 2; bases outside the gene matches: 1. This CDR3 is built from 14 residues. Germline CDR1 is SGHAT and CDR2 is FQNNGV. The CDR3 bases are TGTGCCAGCAGCTTTGACAGGGGCAATCAGCCCCAGCATTTT. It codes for CASSFDRGNQPQHF. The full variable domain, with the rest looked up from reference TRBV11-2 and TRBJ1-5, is EAGVAQSPRYKIIEKRQSVAFWCNPISGHATLYWYQQILGQGPKLLIQFQNNGVVDDSQLPKDRFSAERLKGVDSTLKIQPAKLEDSAVYLCASSFDRGNQPQHFGDGTRLSIL.

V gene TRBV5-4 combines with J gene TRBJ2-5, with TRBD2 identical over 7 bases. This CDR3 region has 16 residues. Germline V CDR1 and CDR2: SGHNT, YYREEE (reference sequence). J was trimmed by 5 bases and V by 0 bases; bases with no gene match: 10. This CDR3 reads CASSLVLSAGEETQYF. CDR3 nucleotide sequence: TGTGCCAGCAGCTTGGTCTTATCGGCGGGAGAGGAGACCCAGTACTTC.

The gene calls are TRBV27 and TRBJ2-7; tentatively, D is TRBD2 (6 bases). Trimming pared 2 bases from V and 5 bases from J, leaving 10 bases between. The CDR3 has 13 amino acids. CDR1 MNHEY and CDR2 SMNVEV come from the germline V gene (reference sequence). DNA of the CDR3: TGTGCCAGCAGTTTAGGGACTTATGACGAGCAGTACTTC. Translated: CASSLGTYDEQYF.

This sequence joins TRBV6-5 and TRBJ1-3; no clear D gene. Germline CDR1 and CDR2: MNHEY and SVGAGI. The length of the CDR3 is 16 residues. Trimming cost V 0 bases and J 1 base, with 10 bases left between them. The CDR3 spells CASSYSATGSGNTIYF. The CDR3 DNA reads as TGTGCCAGCAGTTACTCCGCAACCGGGTCTGGAAACACCATATATTTT.

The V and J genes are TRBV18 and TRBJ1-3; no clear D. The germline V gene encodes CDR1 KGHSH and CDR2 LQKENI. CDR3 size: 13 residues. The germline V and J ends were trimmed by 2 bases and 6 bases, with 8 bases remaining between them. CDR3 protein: CASSPSGVNTIYF. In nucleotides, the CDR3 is TGTGCCAGCTCACCATCCGGGGTAAACACCATATATTTT.

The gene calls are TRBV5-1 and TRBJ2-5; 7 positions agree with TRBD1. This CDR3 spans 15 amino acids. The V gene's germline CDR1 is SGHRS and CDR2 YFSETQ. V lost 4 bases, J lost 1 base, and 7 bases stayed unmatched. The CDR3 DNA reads TGCGCCAGCAGCGCCGACAGGGTGGGCCAAGAGACCCAGTACTTC. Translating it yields CASSADRVGQETQYF.

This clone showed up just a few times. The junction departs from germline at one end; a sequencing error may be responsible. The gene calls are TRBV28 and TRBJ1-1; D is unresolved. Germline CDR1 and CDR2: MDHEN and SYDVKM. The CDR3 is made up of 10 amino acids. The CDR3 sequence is CASSRDFIDF. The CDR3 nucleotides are TGTGCCAGCAGCCGGGATTTTATCGACTTT.

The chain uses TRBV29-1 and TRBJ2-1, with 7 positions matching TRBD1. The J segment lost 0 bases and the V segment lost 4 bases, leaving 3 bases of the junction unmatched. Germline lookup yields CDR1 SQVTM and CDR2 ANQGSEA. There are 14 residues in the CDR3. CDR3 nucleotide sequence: TGCAGCGTTGGGGACAGTAGCTCCTACAATGAGCAGTTCTTC. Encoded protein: CSVGDSSSYNEQFF.

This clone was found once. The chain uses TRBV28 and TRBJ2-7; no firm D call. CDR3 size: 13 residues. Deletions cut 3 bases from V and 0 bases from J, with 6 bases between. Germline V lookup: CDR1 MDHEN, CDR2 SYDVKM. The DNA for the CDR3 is TGTGCCAGCAGTTTTGACACCTCCTACGAGCAGTACTTC. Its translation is CASSFDTSYEQYF.

The CDR3 DNA is TGTGCCAGCAGCACCCTAGCGGGAGGGGACTACGAGCAGTACTTC. It specifies CASSTLAGGDYEQYF. The J gene is TRBJ2-7, the V gene TRBV7-8; 12 bases are shared with TRBD2. The CDR3 totals 15 residues. The V segment lost 5 bases and the J segment 3 bases; nucleotides outside the gene matches: 5. The V gene's germline CDR1 is SGHVS and CDR2 FQNEAQ. Variable domain in full (rest from reference TRBV7-8 and TRBJ2-7): GAGVSQSPRYKVAKRGQDVALRCDPISGHVSLFWYQQALGQGPEFLTYFQNEAQLDKSGLPSDRFFAERPEGSVSTLKIQRTQQEDSAVYLCASSTLAGGDYEQYFGPGTRLTVT.

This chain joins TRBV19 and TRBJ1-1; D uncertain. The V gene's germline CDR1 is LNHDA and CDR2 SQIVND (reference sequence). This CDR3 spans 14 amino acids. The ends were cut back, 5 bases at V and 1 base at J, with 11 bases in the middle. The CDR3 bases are TGTGCCAGTAGTTTGTGGTCACAGAACACTGAAGCTTTCTTT. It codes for CASSLWSQNTEAFF.

CDR3 in amino acids: CASSTLAGWYNEQFF. CDR3 DNA sequence: TGTGCCAGCAGCACCCTGGCAGGATGGTACAATGAGCAGTTCTTC. The chain has TRBV7-6 and TRBJ2-1; the D is unclear. The V gene's germline CDR1 is SGHVS and CDR2 FNYEAQ. CDR3 length: 15 amino acids. V lost 5 bases to trimming and J lost 4 bases, with 15 bases between them.

The CDR3 DNA follows: TGTGCCAGCAGTGAAGCATACGGGGATCAGCCCCAGCATTTT. Translating it yields CASSEAYGDQPQHF. This chain joins TRBV2 and TRBJ1-5; D is ambiguous. The germline gives CDR1 SNHLY, CDR2 FYNNEI. V was shortened by 0 bases and J by 5 bases, with 8 bases between the two germline ends. The CDR3 extends over 14 amino acids.

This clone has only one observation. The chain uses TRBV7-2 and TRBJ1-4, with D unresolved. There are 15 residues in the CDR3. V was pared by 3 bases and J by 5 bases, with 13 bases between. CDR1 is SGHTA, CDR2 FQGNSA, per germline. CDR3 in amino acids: CASSLRLSENEKLFF. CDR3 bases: TGTGCCAGCAGCTTGAGGTTGAGTGAGAATGAAAAACTGTTTTTT.

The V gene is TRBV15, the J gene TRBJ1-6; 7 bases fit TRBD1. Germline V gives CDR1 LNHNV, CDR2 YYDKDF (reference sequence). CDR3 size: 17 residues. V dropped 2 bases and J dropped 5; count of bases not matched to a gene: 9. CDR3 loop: CATSRTRQGYNNSPLHF. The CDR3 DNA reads TGTGCCACCAGCAGAACCCGACAGGGATACAATAATTCACCCCTCCACTTT.

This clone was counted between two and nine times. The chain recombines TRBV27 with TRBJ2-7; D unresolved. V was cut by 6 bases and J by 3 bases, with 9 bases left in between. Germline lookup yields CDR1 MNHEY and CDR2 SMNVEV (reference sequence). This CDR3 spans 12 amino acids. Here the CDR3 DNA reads TGTGCCAGCAGCTCGCGGTACTACGAGCAGTACTTC. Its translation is CASSSRYYEQYF.

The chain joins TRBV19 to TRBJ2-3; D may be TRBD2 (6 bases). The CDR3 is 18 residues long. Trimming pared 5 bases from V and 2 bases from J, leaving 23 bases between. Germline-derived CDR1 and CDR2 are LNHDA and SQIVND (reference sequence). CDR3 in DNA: TGTGCCAGTAGTCTCGAAGGGGAGGTCTTATCAAACACAGATACGCAGTATTTT. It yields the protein CASSLEGEVLSNTDTQYF.

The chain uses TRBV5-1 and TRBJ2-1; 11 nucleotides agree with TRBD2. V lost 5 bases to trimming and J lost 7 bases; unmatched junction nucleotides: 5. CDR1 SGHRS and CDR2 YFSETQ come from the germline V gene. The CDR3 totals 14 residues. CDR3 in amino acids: CASSITSGGNEQFF. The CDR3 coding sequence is TGCGCCAGCAGTATTACTAGCGGGGGTAATGAGCAGTTCTTC.

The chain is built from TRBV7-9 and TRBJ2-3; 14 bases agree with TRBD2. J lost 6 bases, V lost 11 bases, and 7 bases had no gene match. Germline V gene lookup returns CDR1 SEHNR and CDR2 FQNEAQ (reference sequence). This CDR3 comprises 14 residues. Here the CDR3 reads CAEGLAGVDDTQYF. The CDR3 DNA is TGTGCCGAGGGACTAGCGGGGGTGGACGATACGCAGTATTTT.

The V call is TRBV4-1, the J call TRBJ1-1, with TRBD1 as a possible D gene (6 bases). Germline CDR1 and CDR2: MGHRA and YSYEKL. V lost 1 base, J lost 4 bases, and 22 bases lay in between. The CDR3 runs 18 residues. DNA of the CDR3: TGCGCCAGCAGCCAAGTGATCCCAGGGGCCAATAGGGTCACTGAAGCTTTCTTT. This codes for CASSQVIPGANRVTEAFF.

The chain's CDR3 is CASSYRRQETQYF. The DNA for the CDR3 is TGTGCCAGCAGTTATAGGCGGCAAGAGACCCAGTACTTC. The chain has TRBV6-5 and TRBJ2-5; D call uncertain. This CDR3 has 13 residues. In germline, CDR1 is MNHEY, CDR2 SVGAGI. The V end was cut by 3 bases, the J end by 2 bases, with 7 bases between.

The CDR3 loop is CASSYRGRRNEQFF. CDR3 nucleotides: TGTGCCAGCTCCTACAGGGGGCGCAGGAATGAGCAGTTCTTC. This chain links TRBV11-2 with TRBJ2-1, with 9 bases matching TRBD1. Germline CDR1 and CDR2: SGHAT and FQNNGV. The CDR3 loop spans 14 amino acids. Trimming cost V 8 bases and J 7 bases; bases outside gene matches: 9.

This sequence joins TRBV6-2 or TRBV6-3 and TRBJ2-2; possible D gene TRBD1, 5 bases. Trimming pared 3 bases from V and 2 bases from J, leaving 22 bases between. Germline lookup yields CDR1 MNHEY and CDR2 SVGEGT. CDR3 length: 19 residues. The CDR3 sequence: CASSYIGVRDSVNTGELFF. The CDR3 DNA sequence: TGTGCCAGCAGTTATATTGGGGTCCGTGACAGCGTTAACACCGGGGAGCTGTTTTTT.

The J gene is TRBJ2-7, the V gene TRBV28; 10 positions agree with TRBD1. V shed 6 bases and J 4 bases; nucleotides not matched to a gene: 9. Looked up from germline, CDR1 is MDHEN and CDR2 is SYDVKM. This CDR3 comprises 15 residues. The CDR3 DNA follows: TGTGCCAGCAGCGTACCGGGACAGGGGATGTACGAGCAGTACTTC. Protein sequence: CASSVPGQGMYEQYF.

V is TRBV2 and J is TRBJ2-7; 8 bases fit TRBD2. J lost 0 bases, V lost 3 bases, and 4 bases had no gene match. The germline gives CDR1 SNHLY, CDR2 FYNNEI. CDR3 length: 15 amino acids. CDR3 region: CASSDPGGPSYEQYF. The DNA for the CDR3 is TGTGCCAGCAGTGATCCGGGGGGGCCCTCCTACGAGCAGTACTTC.

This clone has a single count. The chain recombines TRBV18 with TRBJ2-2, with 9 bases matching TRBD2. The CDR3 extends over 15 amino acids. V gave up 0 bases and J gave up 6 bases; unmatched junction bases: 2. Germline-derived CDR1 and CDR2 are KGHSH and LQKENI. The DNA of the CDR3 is TGTGCCAGCTCACCACCACTAGCGGGCGCCGGGGAGCTGTTTTTT. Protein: CASSPPLAGAGELFF.